This record concerns one TCR beta chain sequence. What it binds is unknown. Method: immunoSEQ multiplex PCR; TCRdb's copy keeps in-frame clones and lacks some. This sample has 2,500,000 or so clones, with more than 90% found just once. Donors were Caucasian adults residing in Nashville, Tennessee, USA. There are 15 residues in the CDR3. V was pared by 2 bases and J by 4 bases, with 14 bases between. Germline V gene lookup returns CDR1 MGHDK and CDR2 SYGVNS. The data were taken from a study of shared clonotypes between healthy human individuals. Study-wide points: Estimated clonotype richness was generally higher in naive than memory subsets. Since donors were few, the genetic and exposure-history diversity represented was limited. Rarefaction analysis demonstrated incomplete sorted-subset sequencing notwithstanding large depth.

This clonotype originated in a man aged 18 to 29 in good health. The chain carries TRBV25-1 and TRBJ2-5, with D perhaps TRBD2 (7 bases). Sequenced: naive CD4+ T cells sorted from blood. Described subset: CD45RA+ positively selected. The DNA of the CDR3 is TGTGCCAGCAGTGAAGGAGGGGGGGGTGGAGAGACCCAGTACTTC. Its protein is CASSEGGGGGETQYF.